The 21 T cell receptor beta chains below were found in one sample sequenced in a study of HIV-infected patients and healthy controls. One entry per CDR3 protein results from TCRdb running MiXCR on the 5' RACE reads. The data hold 15,000 to 20,000 distinct CDR3 sequences, with roughly a fifth observed a single time. Sequenced material: CD8+ T cells from blood. The receptors were sampled from a human donor in good health.

This clonotype has at least ten counts. The chain recombines TRBV28 with TRBJ2-7; 11 bases map to TRBD1. The CDR3 sequence is 15 residues long. With 3 bases clipped from V and 5 bases from J, the junction kept 6 bases outside the gene matches. Germline V lookup: CDR1 MDHEN, CDR2 SYDVKM. CDR3 protein: CASSFQDRGRDEQYF. Here the CDR3 DNA reads TGTGCCAGCAGTTTCCAGGACAGGGGGCGCGACGAGCAGTACTTC.

This clonotype was detected many times. The chain combines TRBV5-1 with TRBJ1-1, with 7 bases identical to TRBD1. The CDR3 has 14 amino acids. Trimming took 5 bases from V and 0 from J; bases not matched to a gene: 4. Germline V gives CDR1 SGHRS, CDR2 YFSETQ. DNA for the CDR3: TGCGCCAGCAGTTGGACAGGCATGAACACTGAAGCTTTCTTT. Translated: CASSWTGMNTEAFF.

The chain joins TRBV19 to TRBJ2-7, with D hard to call. The germline V and J ends were trimmed by 3 bases and 0 bases, with 9 bases remaining between them. This CDR3 comprises 14 residues. The germline V gene encodes CDR1 LNHDA and CDR2 SQIVND (reference sequence). Here the CDR3 DNA reads TGTGCCAGTAGTATCACATCGAGCTCCTACGAGCAGTACTTC. It is translated as CASSITSSSYEQYF.

This clonotype was found many times. CDR3 DNA: TGCAGCGTTGCGGAGGGGGCCTATGGCTACACCTTC. Its translation: CSVAEGAYGYTF. The chain uses TRBV29-1 and TRBJ1-2; 7 nucleotides align to TRBD1. This CDR3 has 12 residues. Looked up from germline, CDR1 is SQVTM and CDR2 is ANQGSEA. Trimming took 4 bases from V and 4 from J; bases not matched to a gene: 3.

This clonotype was seen more than once but under ten times. The chain employs TRBV19 and TRBJ2-1; 7 bases line up with TRBD2. Germline V gene lookup returns CDR1 LNHDA and CDR2 SQIVND (reference sequence). The V segment lost 5 bases and the J segment 0 bases; nucleotides outside the gene matches: 7. The CDR3 loop spans 16 amino acids. DNA for the CDR3: TGTGCCAGTAGTTGGTCCGGCGGGAGCTCCTACAATGAGCAGTTCTTC. This codes for CASSWSGGSSYNEQFF.

This chain uses TRBV9 with TRBJ2-3, with D possibly TRBD2 on 5 matching bases. Per the germline V gene, CDR1 is SGDLS and CDR2 is YYNGEE. V dropped 0 bases and J dropped 1 base, with 12 bases sitting between them. The CDR3 extends over 16 amino acids. In DNA form, the CDR3 reads TGTGCCAGCAGCGTAGGTCGGGGAAGGGGCACAGATACGCAGTATTTT. Translating gives CASSVGRGRGTDTQYF. Supplemented by reference TRBV9 and TRBJ2-3, the full variable domain reads DSGVTQTPKHLITATGQRVTLRCSPRSGDLSVYWYQQSLDQGLQFLIQYYNGEERAKGNILERFSAQQFPDLHSELNLSSLELGDSALYFCASSVGRGRGTDTQYFGPGTRLTVL.

This clonotype was seen a single time. The chain employs TRBV10-3 and TRBJ2-7, with TRBD2 matching 8 bases. The germline CDR1 and CDR2 sequences are ENHRY and SYGVKD. This CDR3 is 13 amino acids long. The trim removed 6 bases at V and 3 bases at J, leaving 4 bases unmatched. The CDR3 DNA reads TGTGCCATCAGCCCGACTAGCGTCTACGAGCAGTACTTC. Protein: CAISPTSVYEQYF.

In this sample, this clonotype turned up many times. The chain couples TRBV7-2 to TRBJ1-1; 7 positions agree with TRBD1. The CDR3 is 15 residues long. Losses at the gene ends were 1 base for V and 1 base for J; bases not matched to a gene: 3. Germline V CDR1 and CDR2: SGHTA, FQGNSA. The CDR3 protein is CASSLVAGGNTEAFF. CDR3 DNA: TGTGCCAGCAGCTTAGTCGCAGGGGGGAACACTGAAGCTTTCTTT.

This clonotype is categorized as large. The chain couples TRBV25-1 to TRBJ2-5, with D possibly matching TRBD1 (6 bases). Germline CDR1 reads MGHDK; CDR2 reads SYGVNS. V was trimmed by 5 bases and J by 5 bases, leaving 15 bases between them. This CDR3 has 14 residues. The CDR3 spells CASSQGQGIETQYF. In DNA, the CDR3 is TGTGCCAGCAGTCAGGGGCAGGGGATTGAGACCCAGTACTTC.

This sequence joins TRBV4-2 and TRBJ2-3, with D possibly TRBD2 on 5 matching bases. Per the germline V gene, CDR1 is LGHNA and CDR2 is YNFKEQ. The CDR3 loop spans 16 amino acids. V lost 4 bases, J lost 1 base, and 15 bases lay in between. The CDR3 loop reads CASSRLTMEGTDTQYF. CDR3 nucleotides: TGTGCCAGCAGCCGTCTTACAATGGAGGGCACAGATACGCAGTATTTT.

V and J are TRBV6-5 and TRBJ1-4; 8 bases match TRBD1. This CDR3 is built from 18 residues. The trim removed 0 bases at V and 1 base at J, leaving 7 bases unmatched. CDR1 and CDR2 from the germline V gene are MNHEY and SVGAGI. As DNA, the CDR3 is TGTGCCAGCAGTTACTCAAGGACAGGGATCCTAACTAATGAAAAACTGTTTTTT. It is translated as CASSYSRTGILTNEKLFF.

This clonotype showed up many times. The genes are TRBV9 and TRBJ1-4; D unresolved. The CDR3 spans 16 residues. Germline V CDR1 and CDR2: SGDLS, YYNGEE. The V end was cut by 0 bases, the J end by 0 bases, with 9 bases between. CDR3: CASSVAQIATNEKLFF. DNA of the CDR3: TGTGCCAGCAGCGTAGCTCAAATCGCAACTAATGAAAAACTGTTTTTT.

This clonotype has more than one count but fewer than ten. The J gene is TRBJ1-6, the V gene TRBV27; 10 bases map to TRBD1. This CDR3 spans 19 amino acids. CDR1 MNHEY and CDR2 SMNVEV come from the germline V gene (reference sequence). The V and J ends lost 2 bases and 3 bases, in that order; junction bases with no gene match: 10. Here the CDR3 reads CASSLVGQGGLIYNSPLHF. CDR3 DNA: TGTGCCAGCAGTTTAGTAGGACAGGGGGGTTTAATCTATAATTCACCCCTCCACTTT.

This chain connects TRBV6-5 to TRBJ1-2; possible D gene TRBD1, 5 bases. The length of the CDR3 is 15 residues. V was trimmed by 6 bases and J by 0 bases, leaving 14 bases between them. CDR1 is MNHEY and CDR2 is SVGAGI in the germline V gene. The CDR3 region is CASSPIRASNYGYTF. The CDR3 DNA is TGTGCCAGCAGCCCTATCAGGGCTTCTAACTATGGCTACACCTTC.

The V gene is TRBV25-1, the J gene TRBJ2-7; TRBD1 agrees at 8 bases. Germline V gene sequence: CDR1 MGHDK, CDR2 SYGVNS. V was clipped by 4 bases and J by 1 base; unmatched bases: 3. The CDR3 is 14 amino acids. The CDR3 nucleotides read TGTGCCAGCAGTGCAGGACAGGGTTCCTACGAGCAGTACTTC. The encoded protein is CASSAGQGSYEQYF.

The CDR3 here is CASSYTSGGITEAFF. The CDR3 coding sequence is TGTGCCAGCAGCTACACTTCAGGGGGCATCACTGAAGCTTTCTTT. The V and J genes are TRBV6-5 and TRBJ1-1, with 8 bases identical to TRBD1. Germline CDR1 MNHEY, CDR2 SVGAGI. The CDR3 runs to 15 residues. V trimming: 6 bases; J trimming: 4 bases; junction bases outside the gene matches: 10.

This clonotype is termed medium-sized. The rearrangement joins TRBV4-1 to TRBJ1-2, with 7 bases aligning to TRBD1. Unmatched junction bases numbered 10, after V lost 4 bases and J lost 5 bases. The germline CDR1 and CDR2 sequences are MGHRA and YSYEKL. The CDR3 extends over 15 amino acids. The CDR3 bases are TGCGCCAGCAGCCGAATTGACAGGGATCAATATGGCTACACCTTC. Its protein product is CASSRIDRDQYGYTF.

The chain recombines TRBV15 with TRBJ1-3; D might be TRBD1 (6 bases). Deletions cut 9 bases from V and 0 bases from J, with 15 bases between. The germline CDR1 and CDR2 sequences are LNHNV and YYDKDF (reference sequence). The CDR3 covers 15 residues. The DNA for the CDR3 is TGTGCCACAGCACCGGGACAAAACTCTGGAAACACCATATATTTT. Amino acids: CATAPGQNSGNTIYF.

This chain connects TRBV27 to TRBJ2-2, with TRBD2 matching over 13 bases. Germline values: CDR1 MNHEY, CDR2 SMNVEV (reference sequence). Unmatched junction bases numbered 2, after V lost 1 base and J lost 0 bases. The CDR3 loop spans 18 amino acids. DNA of the CDR3: TGTGCCAGCAGTTTATTAACTAGCGGGGGGGCGAACACCGGGGAGCTGTTTTTT. It codes for CASSLLTSGGANTGELFF.

The genes are TRBV9 and TRBJ2-1; D may be TRBD1 (5 bases). Germline V gene data show CDR1 as SGDLS and CDR2 as YYNGEE. V dropped 3 bases and J dropped 8 bases, with 18 bases sitting between them. CDR3 size: 15 residues. The CDR3 spells CASSARTRQGDEQFF. The CDR3 DNA reads TGTGCCAGCAGCGCCCGGACGAGGCAGGGCGATGAGCAGTTCTTC. Filled out from reference TRBV9 and TRBJ2-1, the complete variable domain reads DSGVTQTPKHLITATGQRVTLRCSPRSGDLSVYWYQQSLDQGLQFLIQYYNGEERAKGNILERFSAQQFPDLHSELNLSSLELGDSALYFCASSARTRQGDEQFFGPGTRLTVL.

This clonotype was picked up a small number of times. The chain recombines TRBV4-1 with TRBJ1-4; 10 bases are shared with TRBD1. The CDR3 is 16 residues long. Germline values: CDR1 MGHRA, CDR2 YSYEKL. Trimming cost V 0 bases and J 7 bases; bases outside gene matches: 5. CDR3 residues: CASSQDRTGGVEKLFF. The CDR3 DNA reads TGCGCCAGCAGCCAAGATCGGACAGGGGGAGTTGAAAAACTGTTTTTT.